The sequence of this T cell receptor beta chain was determined in a study of blood T cell repertoires in COVID-19. As for the study in general: Some COVID-19 samples were acute and others convalescent; all came from the United States, Italy and Spain. From T cells, B-cell-depleted T cells, or PBMCs came the material, which was cDNA or gDNA.

Germline lookup yields CDR1 SGHAT and CDR2 FQNNGV. The V gene lost 2 bases and the J gene lost 5 bases, with 16 bases spanning the gap. This CDR3 contains 17 residues. In the authors' workflow: Nucleated cell number was recorded as an estimate derived from reference gene primer amplification. Assay: immunoSEQ multiplex PCR; the TCRdb copy retains only in-frame clones and omits some. The V and J calls and the clone size are those of that table, but D and trimming were determined from the DNA. Found here are 55,000 to 75,000 clones, approximately 86% of them singletons; the top ten hold approximately 7%.

Sequencing was performed on peripheral blood. The rearrangement uses TRBV11-2 and TRBJ1-6; D not resolved. This clonotype was sampled from a human donor with active COVID-19. The donor label of this sample is uncertain. CDR3 nucleotides: TGTGCCAGCAGCTTATTTTCATTCGGCAGGCATAATTCACCCCTCCACTTT. Its translation: CASSLFSFGRHNSPLHF.